The rows below give T cell receptor beta chains drawn from one sample of a study of T cells in Graves' hyperthyroidism and ophthalmopathy. From the multiplex PCR reads, TCRdb called clonotypes with MiXCR, one entry per CDR3 protein. The sample carries approximately 610,000 distinct CDR3 sequences, under 15% recorded once. Sequencing was performed on blood. These receptors were collected from a woman aged 40 to 50 with Graves' ophthalmopathy. CDR3s include the opening cysteine and the closing phenylalanine or tryptophan. Fields, in order: V gene, D gene, J gene, clone size, CDR3 length, CDR3 DNA, CDR3 protein. A D gene is named only where the DNA matches it firmly. Clone size is not always given. Where it is, it says once, few, many or a class for expanded clones.

v_gene: TRBV2
d_gene: .
j_gene: TRBJ1-5
abundance: many
len: 14
CDR3nt: TGTGCCAGCAGTTTTAACAGGGATAGTCAGCCCCAGCATTTT
CDR3aa: CASSFNRDSQPQHF

v_gene: TRBV6-2/TRBV6-3
d_gene: TRBD2
j_gene: TRBJ2-7
abundance: many
len: 11
CDR3nt: TGTGCCAGCAGACTAGCGTCCGAGCAGTACTTC
CDR3aa: CASRLASEQYF

v_gene: TRBV7-9
d_gene: .
j_gene: TRBJ1-1
abundance: .
len: 13
CDR3nt: TGTGCCAGCAGCTCCTTACAACGCAATGAAGCTTTCTTT
CDR3aa: CASSSLQRNEAFF

v_gene: TRBV7-9
d_gene: .
j_gene: TRBJ2-1
abundance: many
len: 15
CDR3nt: TGTGCCAGCAGCTTAGTGGCTAGCGTCTACAATGAGCAGTTCTTC
CDR3aa: CASSLVASVYNEQFF

v_gene: TRBV28
d_gene: .
j_gene: TRBJ2-5
abundance: many
len: 18
CDR3nt: TGTGCCAGCAGTACACAGGGTGCGGTCGTTCGAGGGTTAGAGACCCAGTACTTC
CDR3aa: CASSTQGAVVRGLETQYF

v_gene: TRBV20-1
d_gene: .
j_gene: TRBJ1-5
abundance: many
len: 14
CDR3nt: TGCAGTGCTATACGGGACAAGTCCAATCAGCCCCAGCATTTT
CDR3aa: CSAIRDKSNQPQHF

v_gene: TRBV5-1
d_gene: .
j_gene: TRBJ1-1
abundance: many
len: 11
CDR3nt: TGCGCCAGCAGGCTGGGGGCTGAAGCTTTCTTT
CDR3aa: CASRLGAEAFF

v_gene: TRBV15
d_gene: .
j_gene: TRBJ1-5
abundance: .
len: 14
CDR3nt: TGTGCCACCAGCGCGGACGGGACACTAGGGCCCCAGCATTTT
CDR3aa: CATSADGTLGPQHF

v_gene: TRBV6-1
d_gene: .
j_gene: TRBJ1-3
abundance: .
len: 13
CDR3nt: TGTGCCAGCAGTGCCGTGATTGGAAACACCATATATTTT
CDR3aa: CASSAVIGNTIYF

v_gene: TRBV7-8
d_gene: .
j_gene: TRBJ2-7
abundance: many
len: 15
CDR3nt: TGTGCCAGCAGCTTATCAGATTGGGCAGTCTACGAGCAGTACTTC
CDR3aa: CASSLSDWAVYEQYF

v_gene: TRBV5-1
d_gene: .
j_gene: TRBJ2-7
abundance: few
len: 18
CDR3nt: TGCGCCAGCAGACCGGGAATCAGCGTCCTTAGGGACGGCTACGAGCAGTACTTC
CDR3aa: CASRPGISVLRDGYEQYF

v_gene: TRBV29-1
d_gene: TRBD1
j_gene: TRBJ2-7
abundance: few
len: 16
CDR3nt: TGCAGCGTTGAAACCCTTCCGGGACAGGGACATTACGAGCAGTACTTC
CDR3aa: CSVETLPGQGHYEQYF

v_gene: TRBV20-1
d_gene: .
j_gene: TRBJ2-7
abundance: few
len: 16
CDR3nt: TGCAGTGCTAGCCCGGTTCGGACCGGGACGGTCTACGAGCAGTACTTC
CDR3aa: CSASPVRTGTVYEQYF

v_gene: TRBV28
d_gene: TRBD1
j_gene: TRBJ2-5
abundance: .
len: 15
CDR3nt: TGTGCCAGCAGTTACCGGGGACAGGGCTGGGAGACCCAGTACTTC
CDR3aa: CASSYRGQGWETQYF

v_gene: TRBV20-1
d_gene: TRBD1
j_gene: TRBJ1-1
abundance: many
len: 15
CDR3nt: TGCAGTGCTAGAGGAACCGGGACAGGGGGGACTGAAGCTTTCTTT
CDR3aa: CSARGTGTGGTEAFF

v_gene: TRBV19
d_gene: .
j_gene: TRBJ2-2
abundance: many
len: 11
CDR3nt: TGTGCCAGTAGTACAAGACGGGAGCTGTTTTTT
CDR3aa: CASSTRRELFF

v_gene: TRBV27
d_gene: .
j_gene: TRBJ2-2
abundance: many
len: 16
CDR3nt: TGTGCCAGCAGTTTACTCGGGGTTCCAAACACCGGGGAGCTGTTTTTT
CDR3aa: CASSLLGVPNTGELFF

v_gene: TRBV20-1
d_gene: .
j_gene: TRBJ1-5
abundance: many
len: 16
CDR3nt: TGCAGTGCTAGAGATATGAGAGGGGAAAGCAATCAGCCCCAGCATTTT
CDR3aa: CSARDMRGESNQPQHF

v_gene: TRBV13
d_gene: .
j_gene: TRBJ2-2
abundance: .
len: 13
CDR3nt: TGTGCCAGCAGCTTGGGGGACCGGGGGGAGCTGTTTTTT
CDR3aa: CASSLGDRGELFF

v_gene: TRBV6-1
d_gene: .
j_gene: TRBJ2-5
abundance: few
len: 15
CDR3nt: TGTGCCAGCAGTCTAAGCCGGGCAGGTGGGGAGACCCAGTACTTC
CDR3aa: CASSLSRAGGETQYF

v_gene: TRBV7-6
d_gene: .
j_gene: TRBJ2-5
abundance: many
len: 13
CDR3nt: TGTGCCAGCAGCAAGGTGGAGAGAGAGACCCAGTACTTC
CDR3aa: CASSKVERETQYF

v_gene: TRBV6-1
d_gene: .
j_gene: TRBJ1-5
abundance: many
len: 14
CDR3nt: TGTGCCAGCAGTCCATCGGGACAAAATCAGCCCCAGCATTTT
CDR3aa: CASSPSGQNQPQHF

v_gene: TRBV24-1
d_gene: .
j_gene: TRBJ2-7
abundance: many
len: 14
CDR3nt: TGTGCCACCAGTGACAGCCGGGACCTTAATAGGCAGTACTTC
CDR3aa: CATSDSRDLNRQYF

v_gene: TRBV20-1
d_gene: .
j_gene: TRBJ2-2
abundance: few
len: 14
CDR3nt: TGCAGTGCTAGAGAACTCGGGAGTGGCGGGGAGCTGTTTTTT
CDR3aa: CSARELGSGGELFF

v_gene: TRBV6-5
d_gene: .
j_gene: TRBJ1-1
abundance: many
len: 14
CDR3nt: TGTGCCAGCAGTTCCCCCCCGGAGAGGACTGAAGCTTTCTTT
CDR3aa: CASSSPPERTEAFF

v_gene: TRBV12-3/TRBV12-4
d_gene: .
j_gene: TRBJ1-1
abundance: .
len: 14
CDR3nt: TGTGCCAGCAGTTGGGGCTACCCGAACACTGAAGCTTTCTTT
CDR3aa: CASSWGYPNTEAFF

v_gene: TRBV11-2
d_gene: .
j_gene: TRBJ2-7
abundance: many
len: 12
CDR3nt: TGTGCCAGCAGCCAATACGGCTACGAGCAGTACTTC
CDR3aa: CASSQYGYEQYF

v_gene: TRBV2
d_gene: .
j_gene: TRBJ2-1
abundance: many
len: 12
CDR3nt: TGTGCCAGCAGTGGCGGCTACAATGAGCAGTTCTTC
CDR3aa: CASSGGYNEQFF

v_gene: TRBV4-3
d_gene: TRBD1
j_gene: TRBJ2-7
abundance: .
len: 15
CDR3nt: TGCGCCAGCAGCCAAGATCGGGACAGGTCCTACGAGCAGTACTTC
CDR3aa: CASSQDRDRSYEQYF

v_gene: TRBV9
d_gene: .
j_gene: TRBJ1-2
abundance: .
len: 14
CDR3nt: TGTGCCAGCAGCGTCGGGCCAGGGGACTATGGCTACACCTTC
CDR3aa: CASSVGPGDYGYTF

v_gene: TRBV11-2
d_gene: .
j_gene: TRBJ1-1
abundance: many
len: 17
CDR3nt: TGTGCCAGCAGCTCCCTTTGGGGCCCCCTTGGTCGGACTGAAGCTTTCTTT
CDR3aa: CASSSLWGPLGRTEAFF